Listed here are 18 T cell receptor beta chains from one sample, sequenced in a study of CD8+ T cells in alopecia areata. Treatment defined: oral pan-JAK inhibitor, 5-10 mg twice daily. The authors extracted RNA and reverse transcribed it into cDNA as the sequencing template. TCRdb keeps only in-frame clones here, not all; method: immunoSEQ multiplex PCR. The table has under 150,000 clones, 50% to 55% seen once. The source material was CD4+ T cells sorted from blood, sampled at week 4, from a patient treated with tofacitinib. These receptor sequences come from a human donor with alopecia areata.

V usage is TRBV5-1 and J usage is TRBJ1-2; D gene unclear. V was clipped by 0 bases and J by 0 bases, with 6 bases between them. The CDR3 totals 14 residues. The germline V gene encodes CDR1 SGHRS and CDR2 YFSETQ. CDR3 sequence: CASSLDGPNYGYTF. As DNA, the CDR3 is TGCGCCAGCAGCTTGGACGGACCTAACTATGGCTACACCTTC.

The CDR3 DNA reads TGTGCCAGCAGTCCCCTGATTAACTATGGCTACACCTTC. It yields the protein CASSPLINYGYTF. The V gene is TRBV6-1, the J gene TRBJ1-2; D call uncertain. The CDR3 is 13 residues long. Trimming took off 5 bases at V and 1 base at J, with 8 bases between the two ends. CDR1 MNHNS and CDR2 SASEGT come from the germline V gene.

The chain carries TRBV29-1 and TRBJ1-4; tentative D call: TRBD1 (5 bases). CDR1 is SQVTM and CDR2 is ANQGSEA in the germline V gene. V was pared by 4 bases and J by 5 bases, with 14 bases between. This CDR3 has 14 amino acids. CDR3 loop: CSVVPGLGNEKLFF. DNA for the CDR3: TGCAGCGTTGTGCCGGGACTGGGGAATGAAAAACTGTTTTTT.

This chain connects TRBV30 to TRBJ2-7; the D gene is possibly TRBD2 (6 bases). V dropped 3 bases and J dropped 6 bases, with 15 bases sitting between them. This CDR3 region has 13 residues. The V gene's germline CDR1 is GTSNPN and CDR2 SVGIG (reference sequence). This chain's CDR3 is CAWRDPGRSEQYF. CDR3 nucleotides: TGTGCCTGGAGAGACCCCGGGAGAAGCGAGCAGTACTTC.

The CDR3 DNA sequence: TGCAGCGTGAGGACAGGGAGCAACACCGGGGAGCTGTTTTTT. Its translation: CSVRTGSNTGELFF. The V call is TRBV29-1, the J call TRBJ2-2, with 8 bases lining up with TRBD1. J was trimmed by 2 bases and V by 6 bases; bases with no gene match: 5. In germline, CDR1 is SQVTM, CDR2 ANQGSEA. The CDR3 contains 14 residues.

This chain joins TRBV6-5 and TRBJ1-5; perhaps TRBD1 as D (5 bases). Deletions cut 5 bases from V and 9 bases from J, with 17 bases between. The CDR3 has 14 amino acids. Germline assignment: CDR1 MNHEY and CDR2 SVGAGI. The DNA for the CDR3 is TGTGCCAGCAGTGAGGGTCGGGGACCCCGGCCCCAGCATTTT. Translation: CASSEGRGPRPQHF.

This clone was seen only a few times. This chain uses TRBV30 with TRBJ2-5; 8 nucleotides align to TRBD1. Trimming removed 3 bases from V and 2 bases from J; junction bases left unmatched: 5. Germline CDR1 is GTSNPN and CDR2 is SVGIG (reference sequence). The CDR3 runs 14 residues. CDR3 residues: CAWRGGQAQETQYF. The CDR3 DNA reads TGTGCCTGGAGGGGGGGACAGGCTCAAGAGACCCAGTACTTC.

V is TRBV15 and J is TRBJ2-1; no firm D call. The CDR3 covers 12 residues. Trimming removed 1 base at V and 11 bases at J, with 9 bases between. From germline, CDR1 is LNHNV and CDR2 YYDKDF (reference sequence). The CDR3 nucleotides are TGTGCCACCAGCAGAGCGGAAACTCAGCAGTTCTTC. Residues: CATSRAETQQFF.

The V gene is TRBV27, the J gene TRBJ2-3; the D gene is possibly TRBD2 (6 bases). The V gene's germline CDR1 is MNHEY and CDR2 SMNVEV (reference sequence). The CDR3 is made up of 12 amino acids. V lost 6 bases, J lost 6 bases, and 10 bases lay in between. The CDR3 sequence: CASSLGGDTQYF. The CDR3 coding sequence is TGTGCCAGCAGCCTCGGAGGGGATACGCAGTATTTT.

The rearrangement links TRBV5-1 to TRBJ1-6, with D perhaps TRBD1 (6 bases). This CDR3 spans 15 amino acids. V dropped 0 bases and J dropped 2 bases, with 6 bases sitting between them. Germline V gene sequence: CDR1 SGHRS, CDR2 YFSETQ. As DNA, the CDR3 is TGCGCCAGCAGCTTGGACAGGGCCTATAATTCACCCCTCCACTTT. It encodes CASSLDRAYNSPLHF.

The chain recombines TRBV7-9 with TRBJ2-3; tentatively, D is TRBD1 (6 bases). CDR3 length equals 14 residues. V was clipped by 5 bases and J by 10 bases, with 19 bases between them. Germline V lookup: CDR1 SEHNR, CDR2 FQNEAQ (reference sequence). CDR3 coding DNA: TGTGCCAGCAGCCAACTTTTGGACCAGGGGTCGCAGTATTTT. Encoded protein: CASSQLLDQGSQYF.

This rearrangement joins TRBV27 to TRBJ2-5; 10 bases are a match to TRBD2. J was trimmed by 6 bases and V by 5 bases; bases with no gene match: 6. Looked up from germline, CDR1 is MNHEY and CDR2 is SMNVEV (reference sequence). The CDR3 is made up of 14 amino acids. The CDR3 here is CASSLLAGAKTQYF. DNA for the CDR3: TGTGCCAGCAGTCTCCTAGCGGGGGCAAAGACCCAGTACTTC.

The V and J genes are TRBV27 and TRBJ1-2; D possibly corresponds to TRBD1 (5 bases). Between the trimmed V and J ends, which lost 6 bases and 4 bases, there was a span of 15 bases. The CDR3 has 14 amino acids. The germline CDR1 and CDR2 sequences are MNHEY and SMNVEV (reference sequence). The CDR3 DNA follows: TGTGCCAGCAGCCCCAGACAGTTCGCCTATGGCTACACCTTC. Protein: CASSPRQFAYGYTF.

This clone was observed once. The CDR3 DNA reads TGTGCCTGGAGTGTACAGTTTAATGAAAAACTGTTTTTT. It codes for CAWSVQFNEKLFF. The gene calls are TRBV30 and TRBJ1-4; D is undetermined. The CDR3 runs 13 residues. Germline V gene lookup returns CDR1 GTSNPN and CDR2 SVGIG (reference sequence). Trimming pared 0 bases from V and 4 bases from J, leaving 6 bases between.

This clone was observed a handful of times. This chain connects TRBV20-1 to TRBJ2-5; D remains ambiguous. Trimming stripped 5 bases from V and 2 bases from J, with 6 bases between. Germline CDR1 and CDR2: DFQATT and SNEGSKA (reference sequence). This CDR3 has 11 residues. As DNA, the CDR3 is TGCAGTGCTGCCAGGCAAGAGACCCAGTACTTC. This gives the protein CSAARQETQYF.

J is TRBJ2-5 and V is TRBV29-1, with 8 nucleotides matching TRBD2. Germline V lookup: CDR1 SQVTM, CDR2 ANQGSEA. There are 12 residues in the CDR3. V trimming: 7 bases; J trimming: 5 bases; junction bases outside the gene matches: 6. The CDR3 protein is CSGLAGMETQYF. The DNA for the CDR3 is TGCAGCGGGTTAGCGGGAATGGAGACCCAGTACTTC.

The V call is TRBV5-1, the J call TRBJ1-2, with D unresolved. The ends were cut back, 7 bases at V and 8 bases at J, with 9 bases in the middle. The germline gives CDR1 SGHRS, CDR2 YFSETQ. This CDR3 region has 10 residues. The CDR3 spells CASGQRGYTF. CDR3 DNA: TGCGCCAGCGGCCAGCGGGGCTACACCTTC.

This clone was found a few times. The rearrangement links TRBV5-1 to TRBJ2-1; no reliable D call. The germline V and J ends were trimmed by 4 bases and 5 bases, with 13 bases remaining between them. This CDR3 is 14 amino acids long. Germline V lookup: CDR1 SGHRS, CDR2 YFSETQ. CDR3 sequence (DNA): TGCGCCAGCAGCCCCCAGGCGGAAGACAATGAGCAGTTCTTC. Translating it yields CASSPQAEDNEQFF.